This is a list of T cell receptor beta chains from one sample in a study of cytomegalovirus exposure and HLA in healthy donors. TCRdb's table, derived via immunoSEQ multiplex PCR, lists solely in-frame clones and lacks some. Found here are 150,000 to 200,000 clones; the top ten clones hold roughly 2%. Sequenced: PBMCs. The receptors come from a man aged 25 to 40 in good health and CMV-seronegative. CDR3s include the opening cysteine and the closing phenylalanine or tryptophan. Each record gives: J gene, CDR3 length, D gene, V gene, CDR3 DNA, CDR3 protein. A D gene is named only where the DNA matches it firmly.

J: TRBJ2-7; length: 24; D: TRBD2; V: TRBV13; DNA: TGTGCCAGCAGCCATACAAACACCCCCAATCTGTGGCCCGGGAGGGCATTCCCGGCGGGCGAGCAGTACTTC; CDR3: CASSHTNTPNLWPGRAFPAGEQYF
J: TRBJ2-1; length: 15; D: TRBD1; V: TRBV19; DNA: TGTGCCAGTAGCACCCTACAGGGGGCGTGGAATGAGCAGTTCTTC; CDR3: CASSTLQGAWNEQFF
J: TRBJ2-2; length: 15; D: TRBD2; V: TRBV7-2; DNA: TGTGCCAGCAGCCCCAGCGGGAAGGACACCGGGGAGCTGTTTTTT; CDR3: CASSPSGKDTGELFF
J: TRBJ2-6; length: 15; D: NA; V: TRBV19; DNA: TGTGCCAGTAGTAAGTCGGTTTCCGGGGCCAACGTCCTGACTTTC; CDR3: CASSKSVSGANVLTF
J: TRBJ1-5; length: 15; D: TRBD1; V: TRBV7-2; DNA: TGTGCCAGCAGCTTAGCGGCAGGGGGTTATAAGCCCCAGCATTTT; CDR3: CASSLAAGGYKPQHF
J: TRBJ2-1; length: 16; D: TRBD2; V: TRBV27; DNA: TGTGCCAGCATCCCACTCGGGAGGAGCTCCTACAATGAGCAGTTCTTC; CDR3: CASIPLGRSSYNEQFF
J: TRBJ2-1; length: 15; D: TRBD1; V: TRBV19; DNA: TGTGCCAGTAGTCGCGGGACAGGGCTCGTCAATGAGCAGTTCTTC; CDR3: CASSRGTGLVNEQFF
J: TRBJ2-7; length: 15; D: TRBD2; V: TRBV5-6; DNA: TGTGCCAGCAGCTTCGGGACTAGCGGGAGTTCCGAGCAGTACTTC; CDR3: CASSFGTSGSSEQYF
J: TRBJ2-1; length: 18; D: TRBD2; V: TRBV5-1; DNA: TGCGCCAGCAGCTCCCGAGGAGCTAGCGGGAGTCGATATAATGAGCAGTTCTTC; CDR3: CASSSRGASGSRYNEQFF
J: TRBJ1-1; length: 14; D: NA; V: TRBV14; DNA: TGTGCCAGCAGCCCGGGAGACATGAACACTGAAGCTTTCTTT; CDR3: CASSPGDMNTEAFF
J: TRBJ2-5; length: 15; D: NA; V: TRBV6-5; DNA: TGTGCCAGCAGTTACTCGACGGCGGGACAAGAGACCCAGTACTTC; CDR3: CASSYSTAGQETQYF
J: TRBJ1-3; length: 13; D: TRBD1; V: TRBV2; DNA: TGTGCCAGCAGGGTGGACAGGCGCAACACCATATATTTT; CDR3: CASRVDRRNTIYF
J: TRBJ2-5; length: 14; D: NA; V: TRBV9; DNA: TGTGCCAGCAGCGTAGATGGCACCCAAGAGACCCAGTACTTC; CDR3: CASSVDGTQETQYF
J: TRBJ2-7; length: 13; D: NA; V: TRBV5-4; DNA: TGTGCCAGCAGTCCAGGGCCTCCCTACGAGCAGTACTTC; CDR3: CASSPGPPYEQYF
J: TRBJ2-2; length: 15; D: TRBD1; V: TRBV6-5; DNA: TGTGCCAGCAGCATTGGGACAGGGGTGACCGGGGAGCTGTTTTTT; CDR3: CASSIGTGVTGELFF
J: TRBJ2-3; length: 15; D: TRBD1; V: TRBV10-3; DNA: TGTGCCATCAGTGAGGGGACAGGGGCCACAGATACGCAGTATTTT; CDR3: CAISEGTGATDTQYF
J: TRBJ1-2; length: 14; D: NA; V: TRBV5-6; DNA: TGTGCCAGCAGCGGGGATCCGGGAGTCTATGGCTACACCTTC; CDR3: CASSGDPGVYGYTF
J: TRBJ1-4; length: 14; D: NA; V: TRBV6-6; DNA: TGTGCCAGCAGTTACGGCTCAGGGAATGAAAAACTGTTTTTT; CDR3: CASSYGSGNEKLFF
J: TRBJ2-5; length: 12; D: TRBD2; V: TRBV28; DNA: TGTGCCAGCCGGGGGGTCCAAGAGACCCAGTACTTC; CDR3: CASRGVQETQYF
J: TRBJ2-3; length: 16; D: TRBD1; V: TRBV27; DNA: TGTGCCAGCAGCGAACCTGGGACAGGGGGCACAGATACGCAGTATTTT; CDR3: CASSEPGTGGTDTQYF
J: TRBJ2-7; length: 14; D: TRBD1; V: TRBV7-9; DNA: TGTGCCAGCAGCCCAACGACAGGGAGAGGGGAGCAGTACTTC; CDR3: CASSPTTGRGEQYF
J: TRBJ2-2; length: 14; D: NA; V: TRBV27; DNA: TGTGCCAGCAGTTTATTAGCGAACACCGGGGAGCTGTTTTTT; CDR3: CASSLLANTGELFF
J: TRBJ2-5; length: 16; D: TRBD2; V: TRBV5-6; DNA: TGTGCCAGCAGCTTCCGACTAGCGGAGATCCAAGAGACCCAGTACTTC; CDR3: CASSFRLAEIQETQYF
J: TRBJ2-5; length: 22; D: NA; V: TRBV12-2; DNA: TGTGCAAGTCGCTCCGTAGCCCCCGGACAGAAACCGGGACTAGCGGGAAAAGAGACCCAGTACTTC; CDR3: CASRSVAPGQKPGLAGKETQYF
J: TRBJ2-1; length: 15; D: TRBD2; V: TRBV5-1; DNA: TGCGCCAGCAGCTTGGGGGGACTAGTCTTTAATGAGCAGTTCTTC; CDR3: CASSLGGLVFNEQFF